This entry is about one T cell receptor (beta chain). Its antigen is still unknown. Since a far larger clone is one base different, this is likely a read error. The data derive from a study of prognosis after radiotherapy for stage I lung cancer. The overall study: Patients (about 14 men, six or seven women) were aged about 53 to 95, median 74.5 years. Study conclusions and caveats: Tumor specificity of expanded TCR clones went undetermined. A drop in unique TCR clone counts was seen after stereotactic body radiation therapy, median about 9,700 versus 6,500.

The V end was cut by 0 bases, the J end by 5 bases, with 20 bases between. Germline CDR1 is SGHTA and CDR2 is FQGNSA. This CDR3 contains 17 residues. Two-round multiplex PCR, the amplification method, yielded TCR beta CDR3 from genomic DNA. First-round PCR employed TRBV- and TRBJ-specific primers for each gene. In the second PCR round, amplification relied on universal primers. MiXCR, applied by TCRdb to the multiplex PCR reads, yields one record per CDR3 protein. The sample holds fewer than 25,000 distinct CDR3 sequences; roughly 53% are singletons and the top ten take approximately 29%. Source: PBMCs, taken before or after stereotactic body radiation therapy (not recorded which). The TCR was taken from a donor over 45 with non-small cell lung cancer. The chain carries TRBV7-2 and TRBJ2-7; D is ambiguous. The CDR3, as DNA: TGTGCCAGCAGCTTAGCACCGTCATCTGCGTGGAATCACGAGCAGTACTTC. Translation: CASSLAPSSAWNHEQYF.